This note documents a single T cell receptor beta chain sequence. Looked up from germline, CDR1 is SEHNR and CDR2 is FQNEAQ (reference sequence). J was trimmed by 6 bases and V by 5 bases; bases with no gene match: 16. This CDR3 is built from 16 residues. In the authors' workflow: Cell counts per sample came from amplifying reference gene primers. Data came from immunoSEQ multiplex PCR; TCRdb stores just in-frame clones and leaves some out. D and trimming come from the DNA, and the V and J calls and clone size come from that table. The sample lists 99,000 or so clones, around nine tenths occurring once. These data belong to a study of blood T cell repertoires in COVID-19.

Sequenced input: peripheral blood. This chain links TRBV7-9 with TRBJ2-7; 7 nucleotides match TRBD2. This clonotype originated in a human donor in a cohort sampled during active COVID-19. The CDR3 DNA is TGTGCCAGCAGCCCAATCGGGGGGAGGGAGAAGGGCGAGCAGTACTTC. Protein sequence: CASSPIGGREKGEQYF.